This TCR beta chain derives from a study of tumor and adjacent non-tumor tissue in lung cancer. Looking at the study overall: There were some 11 adenocarcinoma, a couple of squamous cell carcinoma and 1 small cell lung cancer cases. On average, productive TCRbeta reads reached about 4.17 million per sample. Findings and limits, study-wide: In normal lung, the top 100 clones were significantly more dominant than in tumor.

On this clonotype itself: The antigen remains undetermined. One end of the junction varies from germline; a read error may be responsible.

RNA was extracted from bulk tissue without any cell sorting. More than 3 cm separated this lung sample from the edge of the tumor. Chemotherapy-naive patients with new lung cancer underwent thoracic surgery in China, August–November 2014. Three rounds of nested PCR, following a modified ARM-PCR protocol, produced the TCRbeta library. One entry per CDR3 protein results from TCRdb running MiXCR on the multiplex PCR reads. Among around 60,000 distinct CDR3 sequences, about 61% were seen once, and the ten largest hold roughly a third. Germline-derived CDR1 and CDR2 are MNHNY and SVGAGI (reference sequence). There are 18 residues in the CDR3.

The rearrangement uses TRBV6-6 and TRBJ2-7; D might be TRBD1 or TRBD2, each matching 7 bases. Source material: distant non-tumor lung tissue. This clonotype was obtained from a man in his 70s with non-small cell lung cancer. The CDR3 DNA reads as TGTGTCAGCAGTTATGGTCAGGGGAGGGGGCCAGCTCCCTACGAGCAGTACTTC. Translated: CVSSYGQGRGPAPYEQYF.